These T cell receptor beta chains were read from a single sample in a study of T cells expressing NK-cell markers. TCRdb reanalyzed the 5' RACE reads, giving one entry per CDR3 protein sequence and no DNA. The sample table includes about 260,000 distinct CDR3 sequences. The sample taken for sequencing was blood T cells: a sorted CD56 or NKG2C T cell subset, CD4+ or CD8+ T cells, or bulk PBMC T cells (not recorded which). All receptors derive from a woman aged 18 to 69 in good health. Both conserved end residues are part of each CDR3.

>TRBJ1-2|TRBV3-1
CASSQVGPRGYTF
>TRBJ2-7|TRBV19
CASRDSMTYEQYF
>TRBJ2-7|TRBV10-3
CAISGSGRDRESYEQYF
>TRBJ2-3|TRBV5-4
CASSFDSLNTDTQYF
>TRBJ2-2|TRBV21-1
CASSPPGWGENTGELFF
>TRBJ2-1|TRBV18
CASSQQGVRGGRDEQFF
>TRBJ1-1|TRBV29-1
CSGRANTEAFF
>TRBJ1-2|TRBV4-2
CASSQAAYGYTF
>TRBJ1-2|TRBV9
CASSGPLQGGGYTF
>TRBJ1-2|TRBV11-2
CASSYRQGRNYGYTF
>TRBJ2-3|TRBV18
CASSPLLGTSTDTQYF
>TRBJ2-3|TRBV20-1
CSAPKGLAGPTQYF
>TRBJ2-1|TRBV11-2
CASSSGLAGYNEQFF
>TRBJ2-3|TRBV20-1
CSARPTTRDGTDTQYF
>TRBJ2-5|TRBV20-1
CSARWSQQETQYF
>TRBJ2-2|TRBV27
CATSRDRLTGELFF
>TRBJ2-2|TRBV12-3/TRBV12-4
CASSLTITNTGELFF
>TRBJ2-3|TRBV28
CASIRDRTDTQYF
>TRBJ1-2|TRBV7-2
CASSPGKLRGYTF
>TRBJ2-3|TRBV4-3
CASSQDWGGGTDTQYF
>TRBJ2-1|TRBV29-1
CSVEPSGAYNEQFF
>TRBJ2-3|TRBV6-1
CAIRELSTDTQYF
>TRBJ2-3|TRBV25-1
CASSDRWADTQYF
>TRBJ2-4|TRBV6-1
CASSGWTSGGNGIQYF
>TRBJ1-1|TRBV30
CAWRRTGGTEAFF
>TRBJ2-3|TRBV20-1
CSARTSGISDTQYF
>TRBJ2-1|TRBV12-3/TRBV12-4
CASSLGLAGSNEQFF
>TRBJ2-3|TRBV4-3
CASSHGSGDTDTQYF
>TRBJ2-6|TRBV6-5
CASSYSLASGANVLTF
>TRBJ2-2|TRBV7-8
CASSVDPISTGELFF
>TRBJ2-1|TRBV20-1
CSANGAYNEQFF
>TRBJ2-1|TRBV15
CATSRDDRGSWANEQFF
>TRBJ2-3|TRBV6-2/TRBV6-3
CASNQIQRDGTQYF
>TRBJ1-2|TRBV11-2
CASSSSGTGVGYTF
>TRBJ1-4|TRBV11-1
CASSHGDRENEKLFF
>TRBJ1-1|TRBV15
CATSRDGTALVTEAFF
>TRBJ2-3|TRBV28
CATKEGGGRAGDTQYF
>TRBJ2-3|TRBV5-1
CASSFLRESSTDTQYF
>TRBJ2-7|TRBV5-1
CASSFDRLYEQYF
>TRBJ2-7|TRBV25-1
CALVGFWGMEQYF
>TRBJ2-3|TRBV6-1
CASRVAWTFADTQYF
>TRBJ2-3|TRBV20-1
CSARGGKSDTQYF
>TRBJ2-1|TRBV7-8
CASSLTGTRYNEQFF
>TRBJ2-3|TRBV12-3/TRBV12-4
CASSLQRASPSTDTQYF
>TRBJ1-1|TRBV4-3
CASSPHRETATEAFF
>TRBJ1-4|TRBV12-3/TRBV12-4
CASSFQGQTNEKLFF
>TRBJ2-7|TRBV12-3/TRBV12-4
CASSPYPGQGHEQYF
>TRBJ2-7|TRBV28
CASRRGTAAYEQYF
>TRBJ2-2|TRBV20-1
CSASAGTLNRDGELFF
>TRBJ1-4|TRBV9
CASSVGTGLGRDLEKLFF
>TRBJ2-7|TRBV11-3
CASSDGKKYPSYEQYF
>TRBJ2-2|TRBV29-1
CSVETGLPSNTGELFF